One and the same sample provided the 17 T cell receptor beta chains below, sequenced in a study of post-analysis software for immune sequencing data. General observations from the study: TRBV segments more frequent in patients than in controls numbered five and included TRBV5-6, TRBV5-1 and TRBV20-1.

These receptors have no known antigen. Unique molecular identifiers featured in each of the TCR beta cDNA libraries. TCRdb re-derived calls from the PCR reads in MiXCR, one entry per CDR3 protein. Of about 770,000 distinct CDR3 sequences detected, about 43% appear once; the ten largest clones hold roughly 4.9%. The specimen was blood. The receptors were sampled from a girl between 5 and 17 years old with multiple sclerosis.

The CDR3 DNA reads TGCGCCAGCAGCCAAGAAGGTCGGTCTAACTATGGCTACACCTTC. The encoded protein is CASSQEGRSNYGYTF. The gene calls are TRBV4-3 and TRBJ1-2; D ambiguous. Germline V gives CDR1 LGHNA, CDR2 YSLEER. The CDR3 is 15 residues long. Trimming pared 0 bases from V and 0 bases from J, leaving 8 bases between.

V is TRBV20-1 and J is TRBJ2-5; D unresolved. V dropped 2 bases and J dropped 7 bases, with 8 bases sitting between them. Germline lookup yields CDR1 DFQATT and CDR2 SNEGSKA (reference sequence). CDR3 length equals 11 residues. This CDR3 reads CSARTSLTQYF. In nucleotides, the CDR3 is TGCAGTGCTAGAACGTCGTTGACCCAGTACTTC.

The rearrangement links TRBV5-1 to TRBJ2-7, with TRBD2 matching 14 bases. The V and J ends lost 3 bases and 3 bases, in that order; junction bases with no gene match: 11. The CDR3 has 18 amino acids. Looked up from germline, CDR1 is SGHRS and CDR2 is YFSETQ. CDR3 coding DNA: TGCGCCAGCAGCTCAGTACGACTAGCGGGAGGGCTTGGCTACGAGCAGTACTTC. It yields the protein CASSSVRLAGGLGYEQYF.

V usage is TRBV7-6 and J usage is TRBJ2-7; the D gene could be TRBD1 or TRBD2 (5 bases each). V lost 0 bases and J lost 3, with 12 bases in between. Germline loops: CDR1 SGHVS, CDR2 FNYEAQ. The length of the CDR3 is 15 residues. CDR3 DNA: TGTGCCAGCAGCTTAGCCGGGACCGGAGTCTACGAGCAGTACTTC. Protein product: CASSLAGTGVYEQYF.

The chain couples TRBV12-3 or TRBV12-4 to TRBJ2-7; possibly TRBD1 for D (6 bases). This CDR3 region has 13 residues. The germline V and J ends were trimmed by 4 bases and 6 bases, with 13 bases remaining between them. CDR3 loop: CASSYNTGLEQYF. CDR3 in DNA: TGTGCCAGCAGTTATAACACAGGGCTCGAGCAGTACTTC.

The table lists this clonotype with a few counts. The genes are TRBV10-3 and TRBJ2-3; 11 bases map to TRBD2. This CDR3 contains 14 residues. J gave up 6 bases and V 7 bases, and 6 bases lay outside the gene matches. The germline CDR1 and CDR2 sequences are ENHRY and SYGVKD. The CDR3: CAINTSGRRDTQYF. CDR3 nucleotide sequence: TGTGCCATCAACACTAGCGGGAGAAGGGATACGCAGTATTTT.

J is TRBJ1-5 and V is TRBV6-1; D call uncertain. CDR1 MNHNS and CDR2 SASEGT come from the germline V gene. Between the trimmed V and J ends, which lost 7 bases and 3 bases, there was a span of 13 bases. The CDR3 sequence is 14 residues long. CDR3 sequence: CASMADLSNQPQHF. The CDR3 DNA is TGTGCCAGCATGGCAGACCTTTCCAATCAGCCCCAGCATTTT.

This sequence joins TRBV4-1 and TRBJ2-1, with D possibly TRBD2 on 5 matching bases. CDR3 size: 14 residues. Per germline, CDR1 MGHRA and CDR2 YSYEKL. Trimming shortened V by 3 bases and J by 4 bases, and 10 bases separated the two germline ends. CDR3 region: CASSHGLGYNEQFF. The CDR3 DNA is TGCGCCAGCAGCCACGGACTGGGTTACAATGAGCAGTTCTTC.

CDR3 protein: CASSNSGSSEQFF. The CDR3 DNA is TGTGCCAGCAGTAATAGCGGGAGTAGTGAGCAGTTCTTC. The chain has TRBV12-3 or TRBV12-4 and TRBJ2-1; TRBD2 agrees at 9 bases. The CDR3 runs 13 residues. Trimming took 5 bases from V and 9 from J; bases not matched to a gene: 5.

The chain recombines TRBV7-9 with TRBJ2-3, with D possibly being TRBD2 (5 bases). The CDR3 loop spans 17 amino acids. V lost 4 bases to trimming and J lost 1 base, with 18 bases between them. Germline V CDR1 and CDR2: SEHNR, FQNEAQ (reference sequence). The CDR3 loop reads CASSSMRTGNRTDTQYF. CDR3 sequence (DNA): TGTGCCAGCAGCTCCATGCGTACGGGGAACCGCACAGATACGCAGTATTTT.

The genes are TRBV7-9 and TRBJ2-7; D is undetermined. Germline V gene data show CDR1 as SEHNR and CDR2 as FQNEAQ (reference sequence). With 5 bases removed from V and 8 bases from J, the gap between germline ends came to 19 bases. The CDR3 extends over 14 amino acids. The CDR3 loop reads CASSPGRPGSKQYF. CDR3 coding DNA: TGTGCCAGCAGCCCAGGACGGCCGGGTTCCAAGCAGTACTTC.

The V and J genes are TRBV28 and TRBJ2-5, with TRBD1 as a possible D gene (6 bases). CDR1 is MDHEN, CDR2 SYDVKM, per germline. Trimming took off 7 bases at V and 5 bases at J, with 20 bases between the two ends. This CDR3 region has 15 residues. This CDR3 is CASTSGGLFRETQYF. The CDR3 DNA sequence: TGTGCCAGCACCTCTGGGGGCCTATTCCGGGAGACCCAGTACTTC.

The sample holds a few counts of this clonotype. The V gene is TRBV28, the J gene TRBJ2-5, with TRBD2 as a possible D gene (5 bases). With the DNA end fitting TRBJ2-7 better, the J assignment may be wrong. This CDR3 contains 15 residues. From germline, CDR1 is MDHEN and CDR2 SYDVKM. This CDR3 reads CASSSPVRSGYEQYF. In DNA form, the CDR3 reads TGTGCCAGCAGTTCTCCGGTCCGGAGCGGTTACGAGCAGTACTTC.

At least ten counts were recorded for this clonotype. J is TRBJ2-3 and V is TRBV12-3 or TRBV12-4; D gene unclear. Trimming cost V 1 base and J 0 bases, with 8 bases left between them. This CDR3 comprises 15 residues. The CDR3 here is CASSLGQTSTDTQYF. The CDR3, as DNA: TGTGCCAGCAGTTTAGGGCAGACGAGCACAGATACGCAGTATTTT.

The chain couples TRBV20-1 to TRBJ2-7; a weak D match, TRBD1 (5 bases). The germline V and J ends were trimmed by 5 bases and 3 bases, with 11 bases remaining between them. CDR3 length equals 12 residues. Germline V gene sequence: CDR1 DFQATT, CDR2 SNEGSKA (reference sequence). The CDR3 here is CSASDRYYEQYF. CDR3 bases: TGCAGTGCTTCCGACAGATACTACGAGCAGTACTTC.

The chain couples TRBV20-1 to TRBJ1-5, with TRBD1 as a possible D gene (6 bases). CDR1 DFQATT and CDR2 SNEGSKA come from the germline V gene (reference sequence). This CDR3 is built from 13 residues. The V end lost 3 bases, the J end lost 4 bases, and 10 bases lay between the germline ends. The CDR3 loop reads CSASEDSNQPQHF. The CDR3 coding sequence is TGCAGTGCTAGTGAGGACAGTAATCAGCCCCAGCATTTT.

Points on this clonotype: No conserved phenylalanine or tryptophan ends this CDR3, so it is likely a read error. The V and J genes are TRBV4-1 and TRBJ1-2; maybe TRBD1 (5 bases). The germline V and J ends were trimmed by 3 bases and 7 bases, with 12 bases remaining between them. Germline CDR1 is MGHRA and CDR2 is YSYEKL. The CDR3 runs 13 residues. CDR3 nucleotides: TGCGCCAGCAGCCACGAACAGGCAGTTGGCTACACCCTC. It translates to CASSHEQAVGYTL.